One and the same sample provided the 20 T cell receptor beta chains below, sequenced in a study of identical twins. TCRdb re-derived calls from the 5' RACE reads in MiXCR, one entry per CDR3 protein. This sample has roughly 720,000 distinct CDR3 sequences, with 15% to 20% found just once. The sample also formed part of further work on T cells expressing NK-cell markers.

Input material: PBMCs. The receptors come from a woman aged 18-29 years in good health.

This clonotype appeared a few times. The CDR3 bases are TGTGCCAGTAATGGACAGGGGGCGGGGGAGCAGTACTTC. The encoded protein is CASNGQGAGEQYF. This rearrangement joins TRBV19 to TRBJ2-7; 11 positions match TRBD1. Germline V gene sequence: CDR1 LNHDA, CDR2 SQIVND (reference sequence). The J segment lost 7 bases and the V segment lost 7 bases, leaving 6 bases of the junction unmatched. The CDR3 is 13 amino acids.

This clonotype has ten or more counts. This chain uses TRBV20-1 with TRBJ2-7; TRBD2 matches at 8 bases. Trimming at V came to 3 bases and at J to 2 bases, leaving 6 bases not matched to a gene. Germline values: CDR1 DFQATT, CDR2 SNEGSKA (reference sequence). There are 14 residues in the CDR3. This CDR3 reads CSARASSGAYEQYF. The CDR3 bases are TGCAGTGCTAGGGCAAGTAGCGGGGCCTACGAGCAGTACTTC.

This chain links TRBV2 with TRBJ2-6, with 7 bases identical to TRBD1. The CDR3 contains 19 residues. Unmatched junction bases numbered 18, after V lost 6 bases and J lost 4 bases. In germline, CDR1 is SNHLY, CDR2 FYNNEI. CDR3 residues: CASREPGQARLSGANVLTF. CDR3 bases: TGTGCCAGCAGAGAACCCGGACAGGCTCGGCTTTCCGGGGCCAACGTCCTGACTTTC.

V usage is TRBV27 and J usage is TRBJ1-1, with D possibly matching TRBD1 (5 bases). Germline CDR1 MNHEY, CDR2 SMNVEV (reference sequence). V lost 6 bases and J 6 bases, leaving 11 bases between the germline ends. This CDR3 spans 12 amino acids. The CDR3 DNA reads as TGTGCCAGCAGAGAGGGGACCGCTGAAGCTTTCTTT. Protein sequence: CASREGTAEAFF.

This clonotype was counted a few times. V usage is TRBV27 and J usage is TRBJ1-1; the match to TRBD1 covers 10 bases. Germline V gives CDR1 MNHEY, CDR2 SMNVEV (reference sequence). The CDR3 length is 14 residues. Germline trimming cut 3 bases from V and 9 bases from J; bases unmatched to any gene: 7. The chain's CDR3 is CASSFFPGQGKAFF. CDR3 coding DNA: TGTGCCAGCAGTTTTTTCCCGGGACAGGGGAAAGCTTTCTTT.

A few counts support this clonotype. The chain couples TRBV29-1 to TRBJ1-4; weak D call: TRBD1 (5 bases). CDR3 length equals 14 residues. Germline-derived CDR1 and CDR2 are SQVTM and ANQGSEA. Trimming removed 4 bases from V and 0 bases from J, with 9 bases in between. CDR3 loop: CSVGGGATNEKLFF. The CDR3 nucleotides are TGCAGCGTTGGAGGAGGGGCAACTAATGAAAAACTGTTTTTT.

This clonotype was found once. V gene TRBV3-1 combines with J gene TRBJ2-7; D might be TRBD2 (5 bases). Germline-derived CDR1 and CDR2 are LGHDT and YNNKEL (reference sequence). V lost 0 bases, J lost 4 bases, and 13 bases lay in between. The CDR3 length is 15 residues. The DNA of the CDR3 is TGTGCCAGCAGCCAAGATAGCGAAGGATGGTACGAGCAGTACTTC. Translating it yields CASSQDSEGWYEQYF.

The chain has TRBV13 and TRBJ2-3, with 7 bases lining up with TRBD1. Germline V gene sequence: CDR1 PRHDT, CDR2 FYEKMQ (reference sequence). Trimming cost V 2 bases and J 0 bases; bases outside gene matches: 2. The CDR3 loop spans 15 amino acids. This chain's CDR3 is CASSLTTGSTDTQYF. CDR3 coding DNA: TGTGCCAGCAGCTTAACGACAGGGAGCACAGATACGCAGTATTTT.

The chain recombines TRBV20-1 with TRBJ2-6; D may be TRBD2 (6 bases). The germline CDR1 and CDR2 sequences are DFQATT and SNEGSKA (reference sequence). This CDR3 contains 15 residues. V was trimmed by 3 bases and J by 0 bases, leaving 9 bases between them. The CDR3 sequence: CSARGGNSGANVLTF. CDR3 bases: TGCAGTGCTAGGGGCGGGAACTCTGGGGCCAACGTCCTGACTTTC.

This clonotype came up a few times. This chain joins TRBV9 and TRBJ2-5; unclear D gene. The CDR3 consists of 14 residues. V lost 0 bases and J lost 5, with 11 bases in between. Germline V lookup: CDR1 SGDLS, CDR2 YYNGEE. CDR3 DNA: TGTGCCAGCAGCGTAGGACTTCAACGGGAGACCCAGTACTTC. It encodes CASSVGLQRETQYF.

This clonotype was found a few times. J is TRBJ2-7 and V is TRBV27, with D possibly matching TRBD1 (6 bases). This CDR3 is built from 15 residues. The V gene lost 10 bases and the J gene lost 7 bases, with 26 bases spanning the gap. The germline gives CDR1 MNHEY, CDR2 SMNVEV (reference sequence). As DNA, the CDR3 is TGTGCCACCAAATCCCTAGGGGACAAATCGGGGGAGCAGTACTTC. Encoded protein: CATKSLGDKSGEQYF.

In its sample, this clonotype was seen a few times. The V and J genes are TRBV10-3 and TRBJ2-1; no firm D call. The CDR3 extends over 14 amino acids. Between the trimmed V and J ends, which lost 6 bases and 10 bases, there was a span of 19 bases. Germline V gene data show CDR1 as ENHRY and CDR2 as SYGVKD. The DNA of the CDR3 is TGTGCCATCAGCCCCGGGTCACCCGAGGCGGAGCAGTTCTTC. Translated, it gives CAISPGSPEAEQFF.

This clonotype was counted only a few times. The gene calls are TRBV5-1 and TRBJ1-6; possibly TRBD1 for D (5 bases). The CDR3 has 18 amino acids. CDR1 is SGHRS and CDR2 is YFSETQ in the germline V gene. The V end was cut by 4 bases, the J end by 1 base, with 18 bases between. The CDR3: CASSTEITGDSYNSPLHF. CDR3 bases: TGCGCCAGCAGCACGGAAATCACAGGAGATTCCTATAATTCACCCCTCCACTTT.

J is TRBJ2-1 and V is TRBV20-1; D gene ambiguous. The CDR3 covers 12 residues. V lost 1 base and J lost 10, with 11 bases in between. CDR1 and CDR2 (germline): DFQATT, SNEGSKA (reference sequence). The CDR3 DNA reads TGCAGTGCTAGAGTCACCATAGGAGAGCAGTTCTTC. Translated, it gives CSARVTIGEQFF.

This clonotype was found a few times. The chain is built from TRBV11-2 and TRBJ2-1; D possibly corresponds to TRBD2 (6 bases). Trimming removed 5 bases from V and 15 bases from J, with 14 bases in between. This CDR3 contains 11 residues. Looked up from germline, CDR1 is SGHAT and CDR2 is FQNNGV. The DNA for the CDR3 is TGTGCCAGCAGCCGCGGGACTCGTGGGTTCTTC. Encoded protein: CASSRGTRGFF.

The chain carries TRBV27 and TRBJ2-7; D may be TRBD1 (7 bases). CDR3 length: 15 residues. Trimming removed 4 bases from V and 0 bases from J, with 13 bases in between. The germline gives CDR1 MNHEY, CDR2 SMNVEV (reference sequence). As DNA, the CDR3 is TGTGCCAGCAGTTCCGCAGGGGGAGGCTCCTACGAGCAGTACTTC. This encodes CASSSAGGGSYEQYF.

In DNA form, the CDR3 reads TGTGCCAGCAGTTTTGGGACGGGTCCAACCGTTAACTATGGCTACACCTTC. Its protein product is CASSFGTGPTVNYGYTF. The chain recombines TRBV12-3 or TRBV12-4 with TRBJ1-2; weak D call: TRBD1 (5 bases). This CDR3 is built from 17 residues. V lost 3 bases to trimming and J lost 1 base, with 18 bases between them.

This clonotype came up a few times. This chain joins TRBV12-3 or TRBV12-4 and TRBJ2-7, with D tentatively TRBD2 (6 bases). V was shortened by 5 bases and J by 7 bases, with 18 bases between the two germline ends. This CDR3 is built from 14 residues. In DNA, the CDR3 is TGTGCCAGCAGTGGGGGACTGTCAGTTGAGGAGCAGTACTTC. This gives the protein CASSGGLSVEEQYF.

The chain links TRBV5-1 to TRBJ2-7, with D perhaps TRBD1 or TRBD2 (6 bases each). Trimming shortened V by 3 bases and J by 4 bases, and 17 bases separated the two germline ends. Germline loops: CDR1 SGHRS, CDR2 YFSETQ. This CDR3 spans 15 amino acids. The CDR3 region has the DNA TGCGCCAGCAGCTCAAGGAGGGACACCCTATACGAGCAGTACTTC. Amino acids: CASSSRRDTLYEQYF.

This clonotype has a handful of counts. The chain joins TRBV4-3 to TRBJ2-1, with D unresolved. The germline gives CDR1 LGHNA, CDR2 YSLEER. The CDR3 spans 14 residues. The V gene lost 1 base and the J gene lost 9 bases, with 13 bases spanning the gap. In DNA, the CDR3 is TGCGCCAGCAGCCAAGTTCCCCGGTCAGGTGAGCAGTTCTTC. Translation gives CASSQVPRSGEQFF.